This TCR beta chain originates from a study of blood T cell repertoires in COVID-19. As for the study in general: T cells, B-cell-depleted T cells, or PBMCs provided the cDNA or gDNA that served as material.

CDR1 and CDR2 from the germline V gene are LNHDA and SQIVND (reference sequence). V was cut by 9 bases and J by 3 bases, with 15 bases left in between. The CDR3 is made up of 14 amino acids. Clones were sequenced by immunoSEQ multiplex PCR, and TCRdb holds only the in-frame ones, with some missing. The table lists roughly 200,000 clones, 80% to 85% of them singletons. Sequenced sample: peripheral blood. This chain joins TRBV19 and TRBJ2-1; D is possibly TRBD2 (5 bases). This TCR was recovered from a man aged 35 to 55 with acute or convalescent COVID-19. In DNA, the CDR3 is TGTGCCAGCGGAGGTGCAGTTGACTACAATGAGCAGTTCTTC. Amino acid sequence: CASGGAVDYNEQFF.